This T cell receptor (beta chain) derives from a study of shared clonotypes between healthy human individuals. For this clone: Its antigen is not identified.

Only in-frame clones appear in the TCRdb table, and some are missing; sequencing was by immunoSEQ multiplex PCR. The table includes about 2.4 million clones, about 92% detected once. Study conclusions and caveats: Generation of non-shared clonotypes was less probable than generation of clonotypes shared by all four donors.

The CDR3 covers 17 residues. The ends were cut back, 5 bases at V and 6 bases at J, with 24 bases in the middle. Germline V gene lookup returns CDR1 SGHTA and CDR2 FQGNSA. The TCR sequence derives from a young man in good health. V is TRBV7-2 and J is TRBJ2-3, with D perhaps TRBD1 (6 bases). The source material was naive CD4+ T cells sorted from blood. Subset described: CD45RA+ positively selected. The CDR3 DNA reads as TGTGCCAGCAGCCCCACGATGACAGGTCCCGGCTTGGATACGCAGTATTTT. Its protein is CASSPTMTGPGLDTQYF.